Listed below are T cell receptor beta chains from one sample, sequenced in a study of a mutant IDH1 vaccine in newly diagnosed glioma. Their specific antigens are unknown. Using immunoSEQ multiplex PCR, the repertoire was profiled, and TCRdb retains in-frame clones only, with some absent. The sample consists of 20,000 to 25,000 clones, around 92% of them appearing once. Sequencing was performed on PBMCs, taken from a glioma patient whose treatment included an IDH1 peptide vaccine. The receptors were gathered from a woman in her forties with glioma. Each CDR3 is given with its conserved first and last residue. The order of the fields is J gene, clone size, V gene, D gene, CDR3 DNA, CDR3 protein. A D gene is named only where the DNA matches it firmly. Size is stated for part of the rows, as once, few or many counts, or as a class when the clone is expanded.

>TRBJ2-1|.|TRBV6-5|.
TGTGCCAGCAGTTCAGCGGTGGGGTCCTACAATGAGCAGTTCTTC
CASSSAVGSYNEQFF
>TRBJ1-4|.|TRBV7-9|TRBD1
TGTGCCAGCAGCTTTGTAGGGACAGGGGTCGAAAAACTGTTTTTT
CASSFVGTGVEKLFF
>TRBJ2-7|.|TRBV21-1|.
TGTGCCAGCAGCAAAGGGGACAGGGGGCGCGAGCAGTACTTC
CASSKGDRGREQYF
>TRBJ1-1|.|TRBV6-5|TRBD1
TGTGCCAGCAGTGGAGACAGGGGTGTGTACACTGAAGCTTTCTTT
CASSGDRGVYTEAFF
>TRBJ2-5|.|TRBV10-3|TRBD2
TGTGCCATCAGCTGGGGAACTAGCGGGGGGGCTCAAGAGACCCAGTACTTC
CAISWGTSGGAQETQYF
>TRBJ1-1|once|TRBV29-1|.
TGCAGCGTTGGGCTGCAGGGAAAAGCTTTCTTT
CSVGLQGKAFF
>TRBJ2-5|.|TRBV4-2|.
TGTGCCAGCAGCCAAGCCCGGGTGGGGCAAGAGACCCAGTACTTC
CASSQARVGQETQYF
>TRBJ1-2|.|TRBV2|.
TGTGCCAGCAGGACGACAGTTGACTATGGCTACACCTTC
CASRTTVDYGYTF
>TRBJ1-2|once|TRBV6-5|.
TGTGCCACCACGCTAGCCGGCTATGGCTACACCTTC
CATTLAGYGYTF
>TRBJ1-1|few|TRBV4-2|.
TGTGCCAGCAGCCTGGGCGGGGGCACTGAAGCTTTCTTT
CASSLGGGTEAFF
>TRBJ2-5|.|TRBV30|TRBD1
TGTGCCTGGAGTTACCAGACAGGGGGAGAGACCCAGTACTTC
CAWSYQTGGETQYF
>TRBJ2-5|.|TRBV4-1|.
TGCGCCAGCAGTCGGGCGGCTGCTTTAGAGACCCAGTACTTC
CASSRAAALETQYF
>TRBJ2-2|.|TRBV7-8|TRBD1
TGTGCCAGTCGATCCGGGACAGGGAGCACCGGGGAGCTGTTTTTT
CASRSGTGSTGELFF
>TRBJ1-2|.|TRBV30|TRBD1
TGTGCCTGGAGTGCCCAGGGGGCGGCTAGCTATGGCTACACCTTC
CAWSAQGAASYGYTF
>TRBJ1-5|few|TRBV5-1|.
TGCGCCAGCAGCTTGGCCTCGGGGGGTCAGCCCCAGCATTTT
CASSLASGGQPQHF
>TRBJ2-7|.|TRBV2|TRBD1
TGTGCCAGCAGGTCCGGGACAGGGACGTACGAGCAGTACTTC
CASRSGTGTYEQYF
>TRBJ2-5|.|TRBV6-5|TRBD2
TGTGCCAGCAGTTCGCCGGGACTAGTGCGAGAGACCCAGTACTTC
CASSSPGLVRETQYF
>TRBJ1-1|.|TRBV6-5|.
TGTGCCAGCAGCACGCGACTTACGAACACTGAAGCTTTCTTT
CASSTRLTNTEAFF
>TRBJ1-3|.|TRBV5-1|.
TGCGCCAGCAGCCTGCCGGGAAACACCATATATTTT
CASSLPGNTIYF
>TRBJ2-7|.|TRBV5-1|.
TGCGCCAGCAGTTTGGGAGAGGGCGAGCAGTACTTC
CASSLGEGEQYF
>TRBJ1-5|.|TRBV6-6|.
TGTGCCACGGTAGGGTATACTAGCAATCAGCCCCAGCATTTT
CATVGYTSNQPQHF
>TRBJ2-6|.|TRBV6-5|TRBD1
TGTGCCAGCAGTTGGGGACAGGGCTCTGGGGCCAACGTCCTGACTTTC
CASSWGQGSGANVLTF
>TRBJ1-5|.|TRBV18|.
TGTGCCAGCTCACAGGCTTTGGATCAGCCCCAGCATTTT
CASSQALDQPQHF
>TRBJ1-5|few|TRBV19|TRBD1
TGTGCCAGTAGTGGAGGGACAGGGGCTCGTAGCAATCAGCCCCAGCATTTT
CASSGGTGARSNQPQHF
>TRBJ1-6|.|TRBV5-6|.
TGTGCCAGCAGCTGGGATCCAGGGACCAATTCACCCCTCCACTTT
CASSWDPGTNSPLHF
>TRBJ2-7|.|TRBV6-6|.
TGTGCCAGCAGTTCGTACGGAGGGGAGCAGTACTTC
CASSSYGGEQYF
>TRBJ2-2|.|TRBV12-5|.
TGTGCTAGTGGTTTGGAGGGTCCCGGGGAGCTGTTTTTT
CASGLEGPGELFF
>TRBJ1-3|.|TRBV4-1|.
TGCGCCAGCAGCCCTCAGGCCCTCTCTGGAAACACCATATATTTT
CASSPQALSGNTIYF
>TRBJ1-1|few|TRBV30|.
TGTGCCTGGCAGGGGATCACTGAAGCTTTCTTT
CAWQGITEAFF
>TRBJ1-3|.|TRBV2|.
TGTGCCAGCAGTGAGGGGAACAAGGTGGGACCGATATATTTT
CASSEGNKVGPIYF
>TRBJ1-4|.|TRBV19|.
TGTGCCAGTTCGGACTTATCTAATGAAAAACTGTTTTTT
CASSDLSNEKLFF
>TRBJ1-2|once|TRBV6-1|.
TGTGCCAGCAGTGAAGCGGAAAGGGCTCTTTATGGCTACACCTTC
CASSEAERALYGYTF
>TRBJ2-7|.|TRBV10-3|.
TGTGCCATCAGAGAGGACAGCTACGAGCAGTACTTC
CAIREDSYEQYF
>TRBJ2-1|.|TRBV9|TRBD2
TGTGCCAGCAGCGCTACTAGCGGGAAGGTTGAGCAGTTCTTC
CASSATSGKVEQFF
>TRBJ2-5|.|TRBV2|TRBD2
TGTGCCAGCAGTGAAGCGCTCGCAGGGGCGGGAGGTTTCGAGACCCAGTACTTC
CASSEALAGAGGFETQYF
>TRBJ2-7|.|TRBV5-8|.
TGTGCCAGCAGCTCCAGGGGCCCAACCTACGAGCAGTACTTC
CASSSRGPTYEQYF
>TRBJ2-7|.|TRBV7-8|TRBD1
TGTGCCAGCAGCTTAATTCGGACAGGGGACTACGAGCAGTACTTC
CASSLIRTGDYEQYF
>TRBJ1-4|.|TRBV2|TRBD1
TGTGCCAGCAGTCAACAGGGGTTGGGTAATGAAAAACTGTTTTTT
CASSQQGLGNEKLFF
>TRBJ2-1|.|TRBV6-1|.
TGTGCCAGCATCGACTGGGGGACCGAGTACAATGAGCAGTTCTTC
CASIDWGTEYNEQFF
>TRBJ2-5|.|TRBV19|TRBD2
TGTGCCAGTAGTATGGGGGGGCTAGCGGGGGCGAAAGAGACCCAGTACTTC
CASSMGGLAGAKETQYF
>TRBJ2-1|.|TRBV5-1|TRBD2
TGCGCCAGCAGCCGTACTAGCGGGAGTGGTCGGGAGCAGTTCTTC
CASSRTSGSGREQFF
>TRBJ2-3|.|TRBV7-8|TRBD2
TGTGCCAGCAGCTTTACTAGCGGGACAGATACGCAGTATTTT
CASSFTSGTDTQYF
>TRBJ1-2|.|TRBV5-5|TRBD1
TGTGCCAGCAGCCTCTCAGACAGGGGCTCTGGCTACACCTTC
CASSLSDRGSGYTF
>TRBJ1-3|.|TRBV18|TRBD1
TGTGCCAGCTCACTGACGACAGGGATAAACACCATATATTTT
CASSLTTGINTIYF
>TRBJ2-1|.|TRBV5-4|TRBD1
TGTGCCAGCTCCGGGACAGGGGTGAATGAGCAGTTCTTC
CASSGTGVNEQFF
>TRBJ2-5|.|TRBV5-1|TRBD2
TGCGCCAGCAGCTCCCCCCAGGGGCTAGCGGGACCTAGGTTGCAAGAGACCCAGTACTTC
CASSSPQGLAGPRLQETQYF